These 18 T cell receptor beta chains were all obtained from the same sample, sequenced in a study of blood T cell repertoires in COVID-19 (TCRdb year 2020). Library creation used the immunoSEQ multiplex PCR assay. TCRdb limited this immuneACCESS table to in-frame rearrangements with V and J called. A share of clones is missing; checked studies link under half to unresolved V genes, and the rest is unexplained. This sample has about 200,000 clones in its table, and 84% of those were observed once. Jointly, the top ten make up less than 8% of the sample. Sequenced input: peripheral blood. These receptors were collected from a woman aged 45-65 years with active or convalescent COVID-19.

The J gene is TRBJ1-3, the V gene TRBV28; TRBD1 is a possible D gene (5 bases). CDR1 and CDR2 (germline): MDHEN, SYDVKM. V was trimmed by 5 bases and J by 3 bases, leaving 11 bases between them. The CDR3 is 14 residues long. The CDR3 region is CASSLGGFGNTIYF. CDR3 nucleotides: TGTGCCAGCAGTCTCGGGGGTTTTGGAAACACCATATATTTT.

The chain employs TRBV28 and TRBJ2-2, with 14 bases identical to TRBD2. This CDR3 spans 14 amino acids. Germline-derived CDR1 and CDR2 are MDHEN and SYDVKM. The junction had 3 bases not matched to a gene; V was cut back by 10 bases and J by 5 bases. CDR3 DNA sequence: TGTGCCATGGGGACTAGCGGGAGTACCGGGGAGCTGTTTTTT. Its translation: CAMGTSGSTGELFF.

The rearrangement links TRBV5-4 to TRBJ2-3; 10 bases align to TRBD1. This CDR3 is built from 16 residues. CDR1 is SGHNT and CDR2 is YYREEE in the germline V gene (reference sequence). J gave up 3 bases and V 4 bases, and 8 bases lay outside the gene matches. The CDR3 DNA reads TGTGCCAGCAGCCTCCTGACAGGGGGCGGGACAGATACGCAGTATTTT. This encodes CASSLLTGGGTDTQYF.

This clone appeared a few times. The gene calls are TRBV5-1 and TRBJ1-1; 10 positions match TRBD1. Trimming cost V 0 bases and J 1 base; bases outside gene matches: 6. The CDR3 has 17 residues. CDR1 and CDR2 (germline): SGHRS, YFSETQ. CDR3 coding DNA: TGCGCCAGCAGCTTGGTGCCCGGGACAGGGGAGAACACTGAAGCTTTCTTT. Its translation is CASSLVPGTGENTEAFF.

This clone came up a few times. The V call is TRBV19, the J call TRBJ1-1, with 10 bases lining up with TRBD1. The CDR3 has 15 amino acids. J lost 1 base, V lost 4 bases, and 3 bases had no gene match. CDR1 and CDR2 (germline): LNHDA, SQIVND (reference sequence). The chain's CDR3 is CASSRQGAGNTEAFF. As DNA, the CDR3 is TGTGCCAGTAGTAGACAGGGGGCTGGGAACACTGAAGCTTTCTTT.

The rearrangement links TRBV5-1 to TRBJ1-6, with D unclear. The CDR3 is made up of 13 amino acids. The V gene's germline CDR1 is SGHRS and CDR2 YFSETQ. Trimming shortened V by 4 bases and J by 6 bases, and 8 bases separated the two germline ends. CDR3 DNA sequence: TGCGCCAGCAGCGTCCAGATTAATTCACCCCTCCACTTT. Its translation is CASSVQINSPLHF.

This chain links TRBV5-6 with TRBJ2-5; 10 bases match TRBD2. Germline CDR1 and CDR2: SGHDT and YYEEEE. J lost 0 bases, V lost 4 bases, and 6 bases had no gene match. CDR3 length: 16 amino acids. The CDR3 DNA reads TGTGCCAGCAGCCCCTGGACTAGCGGATACCAAGAGACCCAGTACTTC. This sequence encodes CASSPWTSGYQETQYF. The full variable domain, completed using reference TRBV5-6 and TRBJ2-5, is DAGVTQSPTHLIKTRGQQVTLRCSPKSGHDTVSWYQQALGQGPQFIFQYYEEEERQRGNFPDRFSGHQFPNYSSELNVNALLLGDSALYLCASSPWTSGYQETQYFGPGTRLLVL.

This chain connects TRBV30 to TRBJ1-6, with D possibly being TRBD1 (5 bases). Germline-derived CDR1 and CDR2 are GTSNPN and SVGIG (reference sequence). CDR3 length: 16 residues. The V and J ends lost 7 bases and 6 bases respectively, with 22 bases between them. CDR3 bases: TGTGCCTACCTGGATTACTCTGGGGCAATTAATTCACCCCTCCACTTT. This translates into CAYLDYSGAINSPLHF.

The V gene is TRBV2, the J gene TRBJ2-3; 14 bases are shared with TRBD2. CDR1 is SNHLY and CDR2 is FYNNEI in the germline V gene. The CDR3 extends over 19 amino acids. V was pared by 2 bases and J by 5 bases, with 12 bases of the junction left unmatched. CDR3: CASSETGFSGLAGEDTQYF. The CDR3 DNA follows: TGTGCCAGCAGTGAAACGGGGTTCTCGGGACTAGCGGGGGAAGATACGCAGTATTTT.

J is TRBJ1-4 and V is TRBV30; weak D call: TRBD1 (6 bases). CDR1 and CDR2 (germline): GTSNPN, SVGIG (reference sequence). V lost 3 bases to trimming and J lost 8 bases, with 16 bases between them. The CDR3 runs to 14 residues. The CDR3 loop reads CAWSRGGSREKLFF. CDR3 nucleotides: TGTGCCTGGAGCAGAGGGGGAAGTAGGGAAAAACTGTTTTTT.

The chain employs TRBV28 and TRBJ1-2, with 8 nucleotides matching TRBD1. Unmatched junction bases numbered 10, after V lost 4 bases and J lost 0 bases. Germline V gene lookup returns CDR1 MDHEN and CDR2 SYDVKM. The CDR3 is 17 residues long. In nucleotides, the CDR3 is TGTGCCAGCAGTTCCGCGGGACAGGTCCCCCCTAACTATGGCTACACCTTC. It translates to CASSSAGQVPPNYGYTF.

The J gene is TRBJ2-1, the V gene TRBV19; D is perhaps TRBD2 (5 bases). Germline CDR1 LNHDA, CDR2 SQIVND (reference sequence). The CDR3 contains 15 residues. V lost 8 bases and J lost 2, with 16 bases in between. CDR3 nucleotides: TGTGCCAGTTCCTCCGAGGGAAACCCCTACAATGAGCAGTTCTTC. Translated: CASSSEGNPYNEQFF.

In this sample, this clone turned up once. CDR3 bases: TGCGCCAGCAGCTCCCCGGGACAGGGGGTAGGCGGGGAGCTGTTTTTT. Translation gives CASSSPGQGVGGELFF. V usage is TRBV5-1 and J usage is TRBJ2-2; 11 bases are shared with TRBD1. Germline V lookup: CDR1 SGHRS, CDR2 YFSETQ. The CDR3 sequence is 16 residues long. V shed 3 bases and J 7 bases; nucleotides not matched to a gene: 8.

Only a few counts were recorded for this clone. The rearrangement joins TRBV5-5 to TRBJ1-1; 10 positions match TRBD1. J gave up 4 bases and V 2 bases, and 2 bases lay outside the gene matches. Germline lookup yields CDR1 SGHKS and CDR2 YYEKEE (reference sequence). This CDR3 has 14 residues. CDR3: CASSLRTGGTEAFF. Here the CDR3 DNA reads TGTGCCAGCAGCTTAAGGACAGGGGGCACTGAAGCTTTCTTT.

The chain employs TRBV18 and TRBJ1-1; the match to TRBD1 covers 7 bases. In germline, CDR1 is KGHSH, CDR2 LQKENI. With V trimmed by 7 bases and J by 3 bases, 5 bases remained unmatched. The CDR3 has 13 amino acids. DNA for the CDR3: TGTGCCAGCTTGACAGGGATGGACACTGAAGCTTTCTTT. Its protein is CASLTGMDTEAFF.

The CDR3 spells CASSSRDTQYF. The CDR3 DNA is TGTGCCAGCAGCTCTCGGGATACGCAGTATTTT. The chain links TRBV11-2 to TRBJ2-3; D not certain. Trimming cost V 4 bases and J 6 bases, with 5 bases left between them. The CDR3 spans 11 residues. Germline CDR1 and CDR2: SGHAT and FQNNGV.

The chain employs TRBV28 and TRBJ2-1, with unresolved D. Trimming pared 4 bases from V and 8 bases from J, leaving 9 bases between. The CDR3 is 12 residues long. Germline CDR1 is MDHEN and CDR2 is SYDVKM. For the CDR3, the DNA is TGTGCCAGCAGTTCCCTAATGGATGAGCAGTTCTTC. It is translated as CASSSLMDEQFF.

CDR3 region: CASSVRQDDSYNSPLHF. DNA for the CDR3: TGCGCCAGCAGCGTAAGACAGGACGACTCCTATAATTCACCCCTCCACTTT. The V gene is TRBV5-1, the J gene TRBJ1-6, with D possibly TRBD1 on 6 matching bases. CDR3 length: 17 amino acids. Germline V gives CDR1 SGHRS, CDR2 YFSETQ. Between the trimmed V and J ends, which lost 4 bases and 0 bases, there was a span of 14 bases.